A selection of T cell receptor beta chains follows, all from one sample in a study of cytomegalovirus exposure and HLA in healthy donors. The protocol was immunoSEQ multiplex PCR, while the TCRdb copy is restricted to in-frame clones and leaves out a portion. The repertoire holds 150,000 to 200,000 clones, with over 65% as singletons. The sample was PBMCs. All receptors come from a man aged 18 to 29 in good health and CMV-seropositive. CDR3s include the opening cysteine and the closing phenylalanine or tryptophan. Each record gives: J gene, D gene, CDR3 length, clone size, V gene, CDR3 protein, CDR3 DNA. The D gene is left open where the match is weak. Not every row has a clone size; where given, it reads once, few, many or a size class.

>TRBJ2-7|.|20|.|TRBV4-2
CASSQDMSEGAWGVFYEQYF
TGTGCCAGCAGCCAAGATATGAGTGAGGGTGCGTGGGGGGTGTTCTACGAGCAGTACTTC
>TRBJ1-1|TRBD1|15|.|TRBV27
CASSLSGQGGTEAFF
TGTGCCAGCAGTTTATCGGGGCAGGGGGGCACTGAAGCTTTCTTT
>TRBJ2-3|TRBD1|13|.|TRBV9
CASSDGTGDTQYF
TGTGCCAGCAGCGATGGGACAGGAGATACGCAGTATTTT
>TRBJ2-7|.|12|.|TRBV6-5
CASSEEGYEQYF
TGTGCCAGCAGTGAGGAGGGTTACGAGCAGTACTTC
>TRBJ2-2|.|15|.|TRBV30
CAWSRGGSSTGELFF
TGTGCCTGGAGTCGTGGGGGCTCGAGCACCGGGGAGCTGTTTTTT
>TRBJ2-7|TRBD2|18|.|TRBV4-2
CASSQGYRLAGVPYEQYF
TGTGCCAGCAGCCAAGGCTACCGACTAGCGGGAGTCCCCTACGAGCAGTACTTC
>TRBJ1-1|.|13|few|TRBV29-1
CSVGEGLGTEAFF
TGCAGCGTTGGGGAGGGGCTAGGGACTGAAGCTTTCTTT
>TRBJ1-2|.|14|.|TRBV6-1
CASSERGESAGYTF
TGTGCCAGCAGTGAACGGGGAGAGTCCGCAGGCTACACCTTC
>TRBJ1-5|.|15|few|TRBV7-8
CASSLWRVPGQPQHF
TGTGCCAGCAGCCTTTGGAGGGTACCGGGGCAGCCCCAGCATTTT
>TRBJ2-3|.|12|.|TRBV30
CAWSSSGDTQYF
TGTGCCTGGAGTTCCTCAGGAGATACGCAGTATTTT
>TRBJ2-1|TRBD2|14|few|TRBV28
CASSKGLAGGPSFF
TGTGCCAGCAGTAAGGGACTAGCGGGAGGGCCATCCTTCTTC
>TRBJ1-2|.|16|.|TRBV6-6
CASSYSDRRPNYGYTF
TGTGCCAGCAGTTACTCGGACAGAAGACCTAACTATGGCTACACCTTC
>TRBJ2-1|.|14|.|TRBV5-6
CASSFGRGYNEQFF
TGTGCCAGCAGCTTTGGCCGGGGTTACAATGAGCAGTTCTTC
>TRBJ2-7|.|12|.|TRBV7-8
CASKLQPYEQYF
TGTGCCAGCAAGCTTCAACCCTACGAGCAGTACTTC
>TRBJ1-2|.|14|.|TRBV27
CASSLGNRRGGYTF
TGTGCCAGCAGTTTAGGCAACCGAAGGGGCGGCTACACCTTC
>TRBJ2-5|.|13|.|TRBV10-2
CASTGQKIETQYF
TGCGCCAGCACCGGACAGAAGATAGAGACCCAGTACTTC
>TRBJ2-7|.|13|once|TRBV5-4
CASSLANRERQYF
TGTGCCAGCAGCTTGGCCAATAGAGAGAGGCAGTACTTC
>TRBJ2-4|TRBD1|16|.|TRBV28
CASSEDRDLDKNIQYF
TGTGCCAGCAGTGAGGACAGGGATTTGGACAAAAACATTCAGTACTTC
>TRBJ2-7|TRBD1|14|.|TRBV7-9
CASSPGQGANEQYF
TGTGCCAGCAGCCCGGGACAGGGGGCCAACGAGCAGTACTTC
>TRBJ2-1|TRBD1|16|.|TRBV7-2
CASSQLSGTAIGRQFF
TGTGCCAGCAGCCAACTGTCGGGGACAGCGATAGGGAGGCAGTTCTTC
>TRBJ1-5|.|13|.|TRBV28
CASSPAGVQPQHF
TGTGCCAGCAGTCCGGCGGGGGTTCAGCCCCAGCATTTT
>TRBJ2-2|TRBD1|16|.|TRBV5-1
CASSYTGTGYTGELFF
TGCGCCAGCAGCTATACCGGGACAGGGTACACCGGGGAGCTGTTTTTT
>TRBJ2-7|TRBD1|15|.|TRBV18
CASSPGTGNLNEQYF
TGTGCCAGCTCGCCTGGGACAGGCAACCTCAATGAGCAGTACTTC
>TRBJ2-5|TRBD1|16|.|TRBV6-6
CASSPPRTGLQETQYF
TGTGCCAGCAGCCCACCCAGGACAGGCCTCCAAGAGACCCAGTACTTC
>TRBJ1-4|TRBD1|16|.|TRBV4-1
CASSQDEGTGSEKLFF
TGCGCCAGCAGCCAAGATGAAGGGACAGGGTCTGAAAAACTGTTTTTT
>TRBJ1-1|.|14|few|TRBV5-6
CASSLGHLNTEAFF
TGTGCCAGCAGCTTGGGACACCTGAACACTGAAGCTTTCTTT
>TRBJ2-1|.|15|.|TRBV2
CASSEEQAGYNEQFF
TGTGCCAGCAGTGAAGAGCAAGCGGGTTACAATGAGCAGTTCTTC
>TRBJ2-6|.|17|.|TRBV30
CAWSVQVPFQGANVLTF
TGTGCCTGGAGTGTACAAGTCCCCTTTCAAGGGGCCAACGTCCTGACTTTC
>TRBJ2-7|.|14|.|TRBV11-2
CASSLGGYRSEQYF
TGTGCCAGCAGCTTAGGCGGGTACCGAAGCGAGCAGTACTTC
>TRBJ1-1|.|14|.|TRBV28
CASRPGHPNTEAFF
TGTGCCAGCAGGCCGGGACATCCGAACACTGAAGCTTTCTTT
>TRBJ1-1|TRBD1|16|.|TRBV27
CASSYNWDSANTEAFF
TGTGCCAGCAGCTACAACTGGGACAGCGCTAACACTGAAGCTTTCTTT
>TRBJ1-4|TRBD1|13|.|TRBV28
CASHRGLNEKLFF
TGTGCCAGCCACAGGGGGCTTAATGAAAAACTGTTTTTT
>TRBJ2-2|TRBD1|15|.|TRBV28
CASARGDRDTGELFF
TGTGCCAGCGCCCGGGGGGACAGGGACACCGGGGAGCTGTTTTTT
>TRBJ2-7|TRBD2|17|.|TRBV7-2
CASSRGLAGGFFYEQYF
TGTGCCAGCAGCCGCGGACTAGCGGGAGGGTTTTTCTACGAGCAGTACTTC
>TRBJ1-1|.|15|.|TRBV6-5
CASSYSNYGGTEAFF
TGTGCCAGCAGTTACTCGAATTATGGGGGGACTGAAGCTTTCTTT
>TRBJ2-1|.|13|once|TRBV28
CASSLDRNNEQFF
TGTGCCAGCAGTTTGGACAGAAACAATGAGCAGTTCTTC
>TRBJ1-1|.|13|.|TRBV11-2
CASSLNEGTEAFF
TGTGCCAGCAGCTTAAACGAGGGCACTGAAGCTTTCTTT
>TRBJ1-2|.|13|.|TRBV19
CASSGTPDYGYTF
TGTGCCAGTAGTGGGACACCGGACTATGGCTACACCTTC